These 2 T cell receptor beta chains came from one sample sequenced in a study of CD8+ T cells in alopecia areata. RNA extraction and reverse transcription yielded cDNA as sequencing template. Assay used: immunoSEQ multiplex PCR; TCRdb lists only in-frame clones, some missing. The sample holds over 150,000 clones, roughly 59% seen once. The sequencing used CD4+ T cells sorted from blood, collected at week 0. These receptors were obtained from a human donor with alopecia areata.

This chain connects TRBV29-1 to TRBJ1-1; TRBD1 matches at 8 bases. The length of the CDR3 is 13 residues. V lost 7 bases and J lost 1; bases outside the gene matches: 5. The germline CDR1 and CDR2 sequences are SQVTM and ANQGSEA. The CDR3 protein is CSGLTGGNTEAFF. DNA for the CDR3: TGCAGCGGGCTAACAGGGGGGAACACTGAAGCTTTCTTT.

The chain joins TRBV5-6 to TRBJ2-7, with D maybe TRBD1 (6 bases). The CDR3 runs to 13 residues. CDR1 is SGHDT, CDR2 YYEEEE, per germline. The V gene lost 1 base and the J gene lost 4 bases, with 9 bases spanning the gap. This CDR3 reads CASSLMGTYEQYF. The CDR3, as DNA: TGTGCCAGCAGCTTGATGGGGACATACGAGCAGTACTTC.